This TCR beta chain was profiled in a study of shared clonotypes between healthy human individuals. Study-level points and caveats: Donor clonotype sharing was expected to depend on sequencing depth.

The germline V gene has CDR1 MNHNY and CDR2 SVGAGI (reference sequence). This CDR3 is 15 amino acids long. V lost 0 bases and J 6 bases, leaving 12 bases between the germline ends. Sequenced by immunoSEQ multiplex PCR; TCRdb stores in-frame clones only, minus some. The sample includes roughly 2,000,000 clones, about 94% of them seen just once. Naive CD8 cells lacked CD45RO and underwent positive selection for CCR7, leaving out terminally differentiated effector memory CD45RA+ cells. All of the donors resided in Nashville, Tennessee, and each was a Caucasian adult. Concerning this clone: What it binds is unknown.

Sequenced: naive CD8+ T cells from PBMCs. The clonotype was recovered from a man between 18 and 35 years old in good health. Some clones in this sample may be carry-over from other donors' samples. The V and J genes are TRBV6-6 and TRBJ1-5, with no clear D. The CDR3 loop reads CASSYSMGTSQPQHF. The CDR3 bases are TGTGCCAGCAGTTACTCGATGGGTACTAGTCAGCCCCAGCATTTT.